This T cell receptor beta chain was identified in a study of blood T cell repertoires in COVID-19. Study details: Samples of COVID-19 (acute and convalescent) were obtained from the United States, Italy and Spain.

The assay was immunoSEQ multiplex PCR, and TCRdb's table has in-frame clones only and misses some. The sample holds more than 150,000 clones, 84% seen once. Germline V gene lookup returns CDR1 SGHKS and CDR2 YYEKEE (reference sequence). The CDR3 totals 16 residues. Trimming at V came to 0 bases and at J to 4 bases, leaving 9 bases not matched to a gene. The chain couples TRBV5-5 to TRBJ2-7, with 8 bases aligning to TRBD2. Sequencing was performed on peripheral blood. This TCR was recovered from a human donor in a cohort sampled during active COVID-19. CDR3 in DNA: TGTGCCAGCAGCTTGGCCAATCGGGGGGGAGGTTACGAGCAGTACTTC. It translates to CASSLANRGGGYEQYF.